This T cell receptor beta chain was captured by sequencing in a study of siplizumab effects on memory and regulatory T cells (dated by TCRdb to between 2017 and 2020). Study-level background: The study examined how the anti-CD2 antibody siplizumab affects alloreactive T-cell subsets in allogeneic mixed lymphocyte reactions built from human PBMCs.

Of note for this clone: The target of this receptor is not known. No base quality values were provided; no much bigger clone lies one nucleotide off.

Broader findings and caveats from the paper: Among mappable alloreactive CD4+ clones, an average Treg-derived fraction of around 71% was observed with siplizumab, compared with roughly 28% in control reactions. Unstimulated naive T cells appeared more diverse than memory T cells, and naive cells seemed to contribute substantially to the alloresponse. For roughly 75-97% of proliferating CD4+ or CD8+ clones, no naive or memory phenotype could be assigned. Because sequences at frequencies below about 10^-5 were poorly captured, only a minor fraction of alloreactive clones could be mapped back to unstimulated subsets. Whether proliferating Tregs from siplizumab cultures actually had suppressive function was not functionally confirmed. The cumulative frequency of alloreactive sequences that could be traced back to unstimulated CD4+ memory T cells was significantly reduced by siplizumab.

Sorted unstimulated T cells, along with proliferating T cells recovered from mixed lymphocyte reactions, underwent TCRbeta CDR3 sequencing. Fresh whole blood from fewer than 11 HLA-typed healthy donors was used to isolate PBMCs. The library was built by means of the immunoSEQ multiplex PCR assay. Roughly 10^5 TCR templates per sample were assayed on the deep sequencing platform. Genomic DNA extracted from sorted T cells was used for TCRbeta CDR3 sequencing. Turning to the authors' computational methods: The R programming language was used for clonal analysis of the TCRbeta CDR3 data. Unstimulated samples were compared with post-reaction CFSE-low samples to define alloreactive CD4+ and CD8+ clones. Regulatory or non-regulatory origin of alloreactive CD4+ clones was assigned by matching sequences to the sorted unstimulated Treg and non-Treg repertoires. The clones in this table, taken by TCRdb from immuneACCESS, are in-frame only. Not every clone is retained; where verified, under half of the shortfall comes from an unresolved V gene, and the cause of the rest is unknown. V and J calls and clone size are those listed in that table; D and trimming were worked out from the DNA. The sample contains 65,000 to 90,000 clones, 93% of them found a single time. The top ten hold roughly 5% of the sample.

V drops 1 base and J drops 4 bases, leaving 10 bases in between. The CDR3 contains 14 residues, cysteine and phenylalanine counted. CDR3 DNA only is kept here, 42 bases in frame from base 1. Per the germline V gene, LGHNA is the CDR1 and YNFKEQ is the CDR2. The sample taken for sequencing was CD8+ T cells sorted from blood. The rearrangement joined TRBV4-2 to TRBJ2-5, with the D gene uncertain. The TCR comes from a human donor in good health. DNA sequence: TGTGCCAGCAGCCAAGGGCAGTATCCAGAGACCCAGTACTTC. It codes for CASSQGQYPETQYF.